This entry lists 9 T cell receptor beta chains sequenced from one sample in a study of tumor-infiltrating lymphocytes in glioblastoma multiforme. Three nested ARM-PCR rounds with V-beta and C-beta primers built TCRB libraries. TCRdb redid the calling of the multiplex PCR reads with MiXCR, one entry per CDR3 protein. The sample has approximately 30,000 distinct CDR3 sequences; approximately 66% are singletons. Material for sequencing was brain tumor tissue. The receptors come from a male donor with glioblastoma.

This clonotype was recorded at least ten times. V and J are TRBV11-1 and TRBJ2-7; TRBD2 aligns across 7 bases. J lost 0 bases, V lost 5 bases, and 7 bases had no gene match. Per the germline V gene, CDR1 is SGHAT and CDR2 is FQDESV (reference sequence). The CDR3 extends over 15 amino acids. The CDR3 region has the DNA TGTGCCAGCAGCCCCGGGAGGTTTAACTCCTACGAGCAGTACTTC. Residues: CASSPGRFNSYEQYF.

On this clonotype itself: One junction end disagrees with the germline gene, perhaps due to a read error. V gene TRBV11-2 combines with J gene TRBJ2-1; D is uncertain. The germline V gene has CDR1 SGHAT and CDR2 FQNNGV. This CDR3 contains 12 residues. The CDR3 loop is CASAMPWNGQFF. The CDR3 coding sequence is TGTGCCAGCGCCATGCCGTGGAATGGGCAGTTCTTC.

Regarding this clonotype: A junction boundary mismatches the germline segment, possibly from a read error. The chain carries TRBV13 and TRBJ1-1; 7 bases match TRBD1. Germline assignment: CDR1 PRHDT and CDR2 FYEKMQ (reference sequence). This CDR3 has 14 residues. CDR3 sequence (DNA): TGTGCCAGCAGCCCGGGGAGGGGGCGGACTGAACCTTTCTTT. It encodes CASSPGRGRTEPFF.

V is TRBV20-1 and J is TRBJ2-3, with D possibly being TRBD2 (5 bases). V lost 4 bases to trimming and J lost 1 base, with 12 bases between them. Per the germline V gene, CDR1 is DFQATT and CDR2 is SNEGSKA (reference sequence). The CDR3 covers 14 residues. CDR3 in amino acids: CSAISTRGTDTQYF. CDR3 nucleotide sequence: TGCAGTGCTATAAGTACTAGGGGCACAGATACGCAGTATTTT.

This clonotype is judged medium-sized. The J gene is TRBJ2-1, the V gene TRBV29-1; TRBD2 is a possible D gene (5 bases). Trimming took 7 bases from V and 5 from J, leaving 21 bases between them. The V gene's germline CDR1 is SQVTM and CDR2 ANQGSEA. The CDR3 is made up of 15 amino acids. The CDR3 reads CSAQTAGRGNNEQFF. The CDR3 bases are TGCAGCGCTCAGACGGCTGGGAGAGGGAACAATGAGCAGTTCTTC.

This clonotype appeared many times. CDR3 protein: CASSQALGSTSTDTQYF. CDR3 bases: TGCGCCAGCAGCCAAGCCTTGGGCAGTACTAGCACAGATACGCAGTATTTT. This chain connects TRBV4-1 to TRBJ2-3; unclear D gene. This CDR3 comprises 17 residues. V dropped 1 base and J dropped 0 bases, with 14 bases sitting between them. Germline CDR1 is MGHRA and CDR2 is YSYEKL.

This clonotype has a count of ten or more. The rearrangement joins TRBV4-1 to TRBJ1-5, with 7 nucleotides matching TRBD1. After removal of 0 bases from V and 4 bases from J, the junction contained 9 bases not matched to a gene. Germline lookup yields CDR1 MGHRA and CDR2 YSYEKL. The CDR3 sequence is 17 residues long. The DNA of the CDR3 is TGCGCCAGCAGCCAAGATTTGTTAGGGGGCGTGAATCAGCCCCAGCATTTT. It yields the protein CASSQDLLGGVNQPQHF.

There are many counts of this clonotype. The chain uses TRBV4-2 and TRBJ1-1; possible D gene TRBD1, 6 bases. Per the germline V gene, CDR1 is LGHNA and CDR2 is YNFKEQ. CDR3 length equals 16 residues. V dropped 1 base and J dropped 0 bases, with 12 bases sitting between them. CDR3 region: CASSQVGRGMNTEAFF. CDR3 bases: TGTGCCAGCAGCCAAGTCGGCAGGGGTATGAACACTGAAGCTTTCTTT.

This clonotype has only one observation. This chain connects TRBV11-2 to TRBJ2-5, with 8 bases identical to TRBD2. Germline loops: CDR1 SGHAT, CDR2 FQNNGV. The CDR3 covers 16 residues. Trimming at V came to 1 base and at J to 4 bases, leaving 8 bases not matched to a gene. CDR3 bases: TGTGCCAGCAGCTTAGGGCTAGCGGGCTTCCTAGAGACCCAGTACTTC. Translating it yields CASSLGLAGFLETQYF. Looking up the rest from reference TRBV11-2 and TRBJ2-5 gives the full variable domain: EAGVAQSPRYKIIEKRQSVAFWCNPISGHATLYWYQQILGQGPKLLIQFQNNGVVDDSQLPKDRFSAERLKGVDSTLKIQPAKLEDSAVYLCASSLGLAGFLETQYFGPGTRLLVL.